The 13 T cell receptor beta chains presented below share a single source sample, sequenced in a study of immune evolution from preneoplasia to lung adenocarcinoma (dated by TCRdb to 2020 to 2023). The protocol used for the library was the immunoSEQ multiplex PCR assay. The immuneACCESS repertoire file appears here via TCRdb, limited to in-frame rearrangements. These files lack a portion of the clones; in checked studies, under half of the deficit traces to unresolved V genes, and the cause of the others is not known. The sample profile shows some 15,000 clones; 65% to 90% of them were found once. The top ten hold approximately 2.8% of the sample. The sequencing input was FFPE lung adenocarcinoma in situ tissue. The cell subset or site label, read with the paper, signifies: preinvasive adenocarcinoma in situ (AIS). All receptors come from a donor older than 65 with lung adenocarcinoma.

This chain's CDR3 is CASSLELPGANVLTF. In DNA, the CDR3 is TGTGCCAGCAGTTTAGAGTTACCTGGGGCCAACGTCCTGACTTTC. The chain joins TRBV28 to TRBJ2-6; the D is unclear. Germline V CDR1 and CDR2: MDHEN, SYDVKM. Trimming took off 2 bases at V and 2 bases at J, with 7 bases between the two ends. This CDR3 spans 15 amino acids.

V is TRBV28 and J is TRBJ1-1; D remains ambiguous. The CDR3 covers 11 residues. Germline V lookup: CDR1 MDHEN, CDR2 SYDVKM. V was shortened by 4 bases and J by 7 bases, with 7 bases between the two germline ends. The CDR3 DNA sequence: TGTGCCAGCAGTTCAAGATTTGAAGCTTTCTTT. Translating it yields CASSSRFEAFF.

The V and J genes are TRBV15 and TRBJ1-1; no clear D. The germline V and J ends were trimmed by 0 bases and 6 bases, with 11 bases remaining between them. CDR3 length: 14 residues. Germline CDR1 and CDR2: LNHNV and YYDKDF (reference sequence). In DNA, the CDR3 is TGTGCCACCAGCAGAGACCCTGCGAGATCTGAAGCTTTCTTT. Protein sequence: CATSRDPARSEAFF.

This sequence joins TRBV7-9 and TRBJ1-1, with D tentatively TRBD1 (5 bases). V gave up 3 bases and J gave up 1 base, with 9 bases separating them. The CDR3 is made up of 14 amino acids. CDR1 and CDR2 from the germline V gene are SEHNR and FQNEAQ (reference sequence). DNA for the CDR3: TGTGCCAGCAGCTTGGGTAGGGGGAACACTGAAGCTTTCTTT. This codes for CASSLGRGNTEAFF. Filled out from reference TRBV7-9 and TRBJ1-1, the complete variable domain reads DTGVSQNPRHKITKRGQNVTFRCDPISEHNRLYWYRQTLGQGPEFLTYFQNEAQLEKSRLLSDRFSAERPKGSFSTLEIQRTEQGDSAMYLCASSLGRGNTEAFFGQGTRLTVV.

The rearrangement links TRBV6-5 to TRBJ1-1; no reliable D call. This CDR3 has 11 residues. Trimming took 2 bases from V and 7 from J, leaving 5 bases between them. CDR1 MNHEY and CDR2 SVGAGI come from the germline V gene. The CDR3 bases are TGTGCCAGCAGTTACGGCAGTGAAGCTTTCTTT. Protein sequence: CASSYGSEAFF.

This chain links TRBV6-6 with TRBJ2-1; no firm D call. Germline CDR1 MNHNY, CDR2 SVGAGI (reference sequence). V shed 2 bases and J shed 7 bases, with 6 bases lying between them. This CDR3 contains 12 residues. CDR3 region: CASSYARNEQFF. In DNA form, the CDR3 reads TGTGCCAGCAGTTACGCGAGAAATGAGCAGTTCTTC.

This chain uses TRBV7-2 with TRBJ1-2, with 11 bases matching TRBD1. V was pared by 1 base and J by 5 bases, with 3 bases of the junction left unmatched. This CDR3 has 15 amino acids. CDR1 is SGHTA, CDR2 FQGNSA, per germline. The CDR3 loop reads CASSLDGTGGYGYTF. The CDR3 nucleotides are TGTGCCAGCAGCTTAGACGGGACAGGGGGGTATGGCTACACCTTC.

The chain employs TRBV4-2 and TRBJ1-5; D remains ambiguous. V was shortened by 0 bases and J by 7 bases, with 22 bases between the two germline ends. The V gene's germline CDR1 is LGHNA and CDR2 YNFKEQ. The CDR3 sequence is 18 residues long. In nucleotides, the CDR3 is TGTGCCAGCAGCCAAGATAGCACGTTAGAGGGTTCTGTCCAGCCCCAGCATTTT. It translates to CASSQDSTLEGSVQPQHF.

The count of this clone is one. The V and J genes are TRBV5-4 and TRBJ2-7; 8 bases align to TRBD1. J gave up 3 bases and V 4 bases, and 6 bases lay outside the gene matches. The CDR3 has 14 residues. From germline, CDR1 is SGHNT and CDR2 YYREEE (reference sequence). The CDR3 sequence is CASSRGQVDYEQYF. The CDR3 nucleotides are TGTGCCAGCAGCCGGGGACAGGTTGACTACGAGCAGTACTTC.

The chain's CDR3 is CAISAAAGGYEQYF. The CDR3 DNA sequence: TGTGCCATCAGCGCGGCAGCGGGGGGATACGAGCAGTACTTC. This sequence joins TRBV10-3 and TRBJ2-7; the match to TRBD2 covers 9 bases. Germline CDR1 reads ENHRY; CDR2 reads SYGVKD. The J segment lost 4 bases and the V segment lost 6 bases, leaving 7 bases of the junction unmatched. The CDR3 is made up of 14 amino acids.

This CDR3 reads CASSADPTETQYF. The CDR3 region has the DNA TGTGCCAGCAGCGCAGATCCAACAGAGACCCAGTACTTC. The rearrangement uses TRBV7-9 and TRBJ2-5; no clear D. V lost 5 bases and J lost 4, with 11 bases in between. The CDR3 length is 13 residues. Germline CDR1 and CDR2: SEHNR and FQNEAQ (reference sequence).

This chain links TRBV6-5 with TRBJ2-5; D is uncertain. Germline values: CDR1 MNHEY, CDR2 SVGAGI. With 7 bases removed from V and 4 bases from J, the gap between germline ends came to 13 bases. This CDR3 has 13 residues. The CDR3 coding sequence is TGTGCCAGCACCTCCGCTCACACAGAGACCCAGTACTTC. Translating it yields CASTSAHTETQYF.

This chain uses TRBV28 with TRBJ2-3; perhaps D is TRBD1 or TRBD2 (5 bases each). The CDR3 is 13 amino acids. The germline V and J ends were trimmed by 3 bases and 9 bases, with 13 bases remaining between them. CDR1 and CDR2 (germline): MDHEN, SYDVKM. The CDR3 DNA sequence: TGTGCCAGCAGTTTGGCGACCGGGGCAACGCAGTATTTT. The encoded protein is CASSLATGATQYF.